This T cell receptor (beta chain) was retrieved from a study of blood T cell repertoires in COVID-19. Background on the study: Samples came from the United States, Italy and Spain, spanning acute and convalescent COVID-19. In each case, the material was cDNA or gDNA derived from T cells, B-cell-depleted T cells, or PBMCs.

Germline V gene sequence: CDR1 SGHRS, CDR2 YFSETQ. V shed 0 bases and J 6 bases; nucleotides not matched to a gene: 5. This CDR3 is built from 15 residues. Patients from Seattle were sampled longitudinally, starting during active infection. Source study methods: Nucleated cell number was recorded as an estimate derived from reference gene primer amplification. Using immunoSEQ multiplex PCR, the repertoire was profiled, and TCRdb retains in-frame clones only, with some absent. The V and J calls and clone size were taken over from that table, and D and trimming were inferred from the DNA. The data hold roughly 250,000 clones, with 86% observed a single time.

The source is a woman between 25 and 40 years old with COVID-19, enrolled during active disease. This sequence joins TRBV5-1 and TRBJ2-1; the match to TRBD1 covers 8 bases. The sequencing input was peripheral blood. This CDR3 is CASSLADREANEQFF. The CDR3 DNA is TGCGCCAGCAGCTTGGCGGACAGGGAGGCCAATGAGCAGTTCTTC.